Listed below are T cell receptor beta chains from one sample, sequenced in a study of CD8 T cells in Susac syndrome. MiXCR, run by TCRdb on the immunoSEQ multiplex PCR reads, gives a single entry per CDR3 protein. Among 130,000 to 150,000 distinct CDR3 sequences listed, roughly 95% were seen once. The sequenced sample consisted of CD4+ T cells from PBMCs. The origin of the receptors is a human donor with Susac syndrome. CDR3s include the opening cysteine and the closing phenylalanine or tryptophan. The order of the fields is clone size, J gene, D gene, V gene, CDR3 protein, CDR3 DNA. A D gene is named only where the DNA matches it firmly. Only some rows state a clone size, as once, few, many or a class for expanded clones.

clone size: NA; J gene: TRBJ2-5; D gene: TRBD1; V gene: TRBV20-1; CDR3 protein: CSARGTGEETQYF; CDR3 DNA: TGCAGTGCTAGAGGGACAGGGGAAGAGACCCAGTACTTC
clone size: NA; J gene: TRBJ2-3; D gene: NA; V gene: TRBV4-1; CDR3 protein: CASSQRTSFLSTDTQYF; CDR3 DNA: TGCGCCAGCAGCCAAAGAACTAGCTTCCTATCCACAGATACGCAGTATTTT
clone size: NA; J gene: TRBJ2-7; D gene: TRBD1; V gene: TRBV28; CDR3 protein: CASSPGTGKSYEQYF; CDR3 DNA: TGTGCCAGCAGTCCGGGGACAGGGAAATCGTACGAGCAGTACTTC
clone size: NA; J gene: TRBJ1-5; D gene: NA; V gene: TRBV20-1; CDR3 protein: CSASLGWNQPQHF; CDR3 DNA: TGCAGTGCTAGTCTGGGGTGGAATCAGCCCCAGCATTTT
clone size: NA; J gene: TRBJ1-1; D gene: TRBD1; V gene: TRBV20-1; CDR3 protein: CSASPGQMNTEAFF; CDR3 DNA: TGCAGTGCTAGCCCGGGACAGATGAACACTGAAGCTTTCTTT
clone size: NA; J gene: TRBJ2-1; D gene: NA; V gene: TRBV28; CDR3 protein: CASSLMGLTYNEQFF; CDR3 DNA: TGTGCCAGCAGTTTAATGGGGCTAACCTACAATGAGCAGTTCTTC
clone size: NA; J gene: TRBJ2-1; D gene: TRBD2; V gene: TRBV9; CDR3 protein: CASSLRLAGAYNEQFF; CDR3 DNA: TGTGCCAGCAGCCTAAGACTAGCGGGCGCCTACAATGAGCAGTTCTTC
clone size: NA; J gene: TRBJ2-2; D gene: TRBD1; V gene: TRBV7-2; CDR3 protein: CARMTGIPGELFF; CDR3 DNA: TGTGCCAGAATGACAGGGATTCCCGGGGAGCTGTTTTTT
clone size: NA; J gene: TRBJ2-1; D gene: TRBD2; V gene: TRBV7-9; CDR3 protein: CASSLSEARVAGTYNEQFF; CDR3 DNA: TGTGCCAGCAGCTTATCGGAGGCTAGAGTAGCGGGGACCTACAATGAGCAGTTCTTC
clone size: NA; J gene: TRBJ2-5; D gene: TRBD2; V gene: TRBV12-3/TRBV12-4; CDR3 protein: CASSLGLAGGRQETQYF; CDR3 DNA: TGTGCCAGCAGTTTGGGACTAGCGGGAGGTCGACAAGAGACCCAGTACTTC
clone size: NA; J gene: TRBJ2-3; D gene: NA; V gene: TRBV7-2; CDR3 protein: CASSPNPDSTDTQYF; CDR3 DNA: TGTGCCAGCAGCCCGAACCCGGATAGCACAGATACGCAGTATTTT
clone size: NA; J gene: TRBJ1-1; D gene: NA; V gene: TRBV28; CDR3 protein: CASSLPLLTEAFF; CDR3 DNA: TGTGCCAGCAGTTTACCCCTTCTCACTGAAGCTTTCTTT
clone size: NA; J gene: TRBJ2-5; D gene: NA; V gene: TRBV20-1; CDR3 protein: CSAKGPLETQYF; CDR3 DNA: TGCAGTGCGAAGGGGCCCCTCGAGACCCAGTACTTC
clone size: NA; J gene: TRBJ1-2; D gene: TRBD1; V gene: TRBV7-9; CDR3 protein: CASSEPTGAYGYTF; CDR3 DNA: TGTGCCAGCAGCGAACCAACAGGGGCCTATGGCTACACCTTC
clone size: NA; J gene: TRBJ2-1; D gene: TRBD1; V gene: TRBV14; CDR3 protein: CASGPGTGGRDEQFF; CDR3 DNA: TGTGCCAGCGGTCCCGGGACAGGGGGCCGTGATGAGCAGTTCTTC
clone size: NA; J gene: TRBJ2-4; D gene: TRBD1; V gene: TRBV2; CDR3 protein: CASRPIQGARAKNIQYF; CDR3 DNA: TGTGCCAGCAGACCTATACAGGGGGCGCGGGCCAAAAACATTCAGTACTTC
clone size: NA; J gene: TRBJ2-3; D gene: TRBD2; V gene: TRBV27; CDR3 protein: CASSFRLAHTDTQYF; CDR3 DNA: TGTGCCAGCAGTTTTAGACTAGCGCATACAGATACGCAGTATTTT
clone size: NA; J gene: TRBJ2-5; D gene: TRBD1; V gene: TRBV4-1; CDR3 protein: CASSQDSRAGGMTQYF; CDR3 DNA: TGCGCCAGCAGCCAAGATAGTAGGGCAGGGGGCATGACCCAGTACTTC
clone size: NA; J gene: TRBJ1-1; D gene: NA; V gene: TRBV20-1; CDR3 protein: CSASPGGAEAFF; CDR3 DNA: TGCAGTGCTAGCCCTGGTGGGGCTGAAGCTTTCTTT
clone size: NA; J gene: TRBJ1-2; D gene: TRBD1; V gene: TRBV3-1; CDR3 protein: CASSQGDSGGYTF; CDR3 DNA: TGTGCCAGCAGCCAAGGGGACAGTGGCGGCTACACCTTC
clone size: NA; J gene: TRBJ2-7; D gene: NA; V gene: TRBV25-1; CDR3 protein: CASSEGSEQYF; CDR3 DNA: TGTGCCAGCAGTGAGGGGAGCGAGCAGTACTTC
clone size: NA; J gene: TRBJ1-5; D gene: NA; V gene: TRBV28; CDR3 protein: CASSDRQYQPQHF; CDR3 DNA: TGTGCCAGCAGTGACAGACAGTATCAGCCCCAGCATTTT
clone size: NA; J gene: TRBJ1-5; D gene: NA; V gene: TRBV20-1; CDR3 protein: CSASAYMGSYSNQPQHF; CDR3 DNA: TGCAGTGCTAGTGCGTACATGGGCTCATATAGCAATCAGCCCCAGCATTTT
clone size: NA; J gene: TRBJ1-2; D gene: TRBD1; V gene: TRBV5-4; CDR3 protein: CASSLSDRGYGYTF; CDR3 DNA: TGTGCCAGCAGCCTTTCGGACAGGGGATACGGCTACACCTTC
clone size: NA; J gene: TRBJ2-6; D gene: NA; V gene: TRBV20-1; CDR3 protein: CSAMVGANVLTF; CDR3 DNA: TGCAGTGCTATGGTTGGGGCCAACGTCCTGACTTTC
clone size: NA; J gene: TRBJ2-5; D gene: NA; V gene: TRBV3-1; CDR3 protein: CASSDPLVIGETQYF; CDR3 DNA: TGTGCCAGCAGCGATCCTCTAGTGATCGGCGAGACCCAGTACTTC
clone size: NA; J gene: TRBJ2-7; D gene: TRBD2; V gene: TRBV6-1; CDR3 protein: CASSQPGLAGQTYEQYF; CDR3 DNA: TGTGCCAGCAGTCAGCCCGGACTAGCGGGGCAGACCTACGAGCAGTACTTC
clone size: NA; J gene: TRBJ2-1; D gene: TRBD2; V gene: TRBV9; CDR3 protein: CASSVGSGSSYNEQFF; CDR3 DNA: TGTGCCAGCAGCGTAGGTAGCGGGAGCTCCTACAATGAGCAGTTCTTC
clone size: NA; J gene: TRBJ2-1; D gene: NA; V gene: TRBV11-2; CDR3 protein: CASSPPLRGYNEQFF; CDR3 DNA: TGTGCCAGCAGCCCCCCGCTAAGGGGCTACAATGAGCAGTTCTTC
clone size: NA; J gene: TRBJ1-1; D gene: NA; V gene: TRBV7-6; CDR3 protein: CASSSYPGALGTEAFF; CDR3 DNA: TGTGCCAGCAGCTCCTATCCAGGGGCGCTTGGCACTGAAGCTTTCTTT
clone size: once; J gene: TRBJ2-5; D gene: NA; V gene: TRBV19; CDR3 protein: CASSTLTGGSETQYF; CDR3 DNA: TGTGCCAGTAGTACGCTGACCGGGGGCTCAGAGACCCAGTACTTC
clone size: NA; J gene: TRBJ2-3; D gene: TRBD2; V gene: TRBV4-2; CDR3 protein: CASSQGWASGMDTQYF; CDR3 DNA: TGTGCCAGCAGCCAAGGTTGGGCTAGCGGTATGGATACGCAGTATTTT
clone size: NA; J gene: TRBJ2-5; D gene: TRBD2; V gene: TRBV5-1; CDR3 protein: CASTQSGRETQYF; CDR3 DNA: TGCGCCAGCACCCAAAGCGGGAGAGAGACCCAGTACTTC
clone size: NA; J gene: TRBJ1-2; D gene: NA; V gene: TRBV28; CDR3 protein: CASSLPSYGYTF; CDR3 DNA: TGTGCCAGCAGTCTCCCCAGCTATGGCTACACCTTC
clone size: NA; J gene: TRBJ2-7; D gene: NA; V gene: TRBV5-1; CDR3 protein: CASRGHDEQYF; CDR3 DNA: TGCGCCAGCAGGGGTCACGACGAGCAGTACTTC
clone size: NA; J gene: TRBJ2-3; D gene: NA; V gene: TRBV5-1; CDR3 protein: CASSIGTSTDTQYF; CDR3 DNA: TGCGCCAGCAGCATCGGGACTAGCACAGATACGCAGTATTTT
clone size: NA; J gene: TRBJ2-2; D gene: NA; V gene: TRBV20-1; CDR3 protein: CSGFPDREGTGELFF; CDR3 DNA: TGCAGTGGTTTTCCCGACAGGGAGGGGACCGGGGAGCTGTTTTTT
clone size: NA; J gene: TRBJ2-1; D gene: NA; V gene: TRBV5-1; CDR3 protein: CASSSSRTVHNEQFF; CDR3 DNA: TGCGCCAGCAGCTCCTCCAGGACAGTCCACAATGAGCAGTTCTTC
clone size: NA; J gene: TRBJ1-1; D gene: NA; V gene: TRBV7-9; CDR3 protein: CASSAWGGETEAFF; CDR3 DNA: TGTGCCAGCAGCGCCTGGGGAGGTGAAACTGAAGCTTTCTTT
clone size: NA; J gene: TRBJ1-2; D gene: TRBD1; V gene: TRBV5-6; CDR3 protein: CASSWGDREDGYTF; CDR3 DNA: TGTGCCAGCAGCTGGGGTGACAGGGAAGATGGCTACACCTTC
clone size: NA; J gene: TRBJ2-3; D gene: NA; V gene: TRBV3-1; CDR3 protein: CASSEGTPSTDTQYF; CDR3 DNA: TGTGCCAGCTCGGAGGGGACTCCAAGCACAGATACGCAGTATTTT
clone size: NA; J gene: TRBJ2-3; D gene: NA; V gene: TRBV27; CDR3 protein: CASSSQTLSTDTQYF; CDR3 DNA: TGTGCCAGCAGTTCACAGACACTTAGCACAGATACGCAGTATTTT
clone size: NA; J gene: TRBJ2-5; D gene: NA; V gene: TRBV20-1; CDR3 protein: CSAALEGPETQYF; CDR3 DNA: TGCAGTGCTGCCTTAGAGGGGCCAGAGACCCAGTACTTC
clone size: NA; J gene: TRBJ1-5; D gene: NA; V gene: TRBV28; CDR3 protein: CASSLGQGQPQHF; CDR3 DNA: TGTGCCAGCAGTTTGGGGCAGGGGCAGCCCCAGCATTTT
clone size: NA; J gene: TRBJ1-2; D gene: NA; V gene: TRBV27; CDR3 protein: CASTTPPRGYTF; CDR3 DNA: TGTGCCAGCACAACTCCCCCACGAGGCTACACCTTC
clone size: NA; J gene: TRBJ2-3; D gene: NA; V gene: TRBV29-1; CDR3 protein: CSGSTFNTDTQYF; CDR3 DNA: TGCAGCGGCTCGACTTTCAACACAGATACGCAGTATTTT
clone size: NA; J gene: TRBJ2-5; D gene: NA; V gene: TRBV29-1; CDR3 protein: CSVRTDQETQYF; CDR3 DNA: TGCAGCGTTCGTACTGATCAAGAGACCCAGTACTTC
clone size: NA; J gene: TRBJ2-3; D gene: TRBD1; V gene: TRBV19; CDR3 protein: CASSSGGAIRADTQYF; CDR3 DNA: TGTGCCAGTTCTTCAGGGGGCGCGATAAGGGCAGATACGCAGTATTTT
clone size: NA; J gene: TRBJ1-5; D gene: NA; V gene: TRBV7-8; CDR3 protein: CASSSPPQPQHF; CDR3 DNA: TGTGCCAGCAGCTCTCCCCCGCAGCCCCAGCATTTT
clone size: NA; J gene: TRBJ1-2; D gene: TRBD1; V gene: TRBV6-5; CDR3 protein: CASSPNTGDGYTF; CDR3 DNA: TGTGCCAGCAGCCCTAATACAGGGGACGGCTACACCTTC
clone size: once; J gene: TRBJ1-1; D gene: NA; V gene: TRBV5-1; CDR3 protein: CASSTGTLGTEAFF; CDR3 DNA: TGCGCCAGCAGCACCGGGACATTGGGCACTGAAGCTTTCTTT